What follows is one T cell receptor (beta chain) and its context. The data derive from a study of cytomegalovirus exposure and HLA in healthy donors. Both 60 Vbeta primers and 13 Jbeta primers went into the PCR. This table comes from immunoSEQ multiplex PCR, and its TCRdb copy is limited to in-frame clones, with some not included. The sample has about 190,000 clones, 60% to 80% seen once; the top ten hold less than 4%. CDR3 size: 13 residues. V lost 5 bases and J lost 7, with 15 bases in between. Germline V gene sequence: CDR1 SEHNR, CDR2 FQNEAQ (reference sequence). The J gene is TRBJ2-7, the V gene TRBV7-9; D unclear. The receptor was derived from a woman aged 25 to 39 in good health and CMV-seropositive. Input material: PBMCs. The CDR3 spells CASSLRPFWEQYF. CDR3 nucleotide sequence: TGTGCCAGCAGCCTCAGGCCTTTCTGGGAGCAGTACTTC.